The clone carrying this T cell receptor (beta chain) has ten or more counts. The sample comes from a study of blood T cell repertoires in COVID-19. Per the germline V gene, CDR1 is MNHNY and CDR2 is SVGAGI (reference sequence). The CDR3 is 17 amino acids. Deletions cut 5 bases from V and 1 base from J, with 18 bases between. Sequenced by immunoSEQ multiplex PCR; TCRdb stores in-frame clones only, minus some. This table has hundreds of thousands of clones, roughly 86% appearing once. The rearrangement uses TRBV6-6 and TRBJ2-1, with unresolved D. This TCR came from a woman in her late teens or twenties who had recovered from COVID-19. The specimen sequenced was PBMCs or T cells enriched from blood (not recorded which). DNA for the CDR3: TGTGCCAGCAGTCAAACCTCCTGGCGGAAGTCCTACAATGAGCAGTTCTTC. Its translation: CASSQTSWRKSYNEQFF.